This TCR beta chain was sequenced during a study of T cell responses to AZD1222 COVID-19 vaccine. Profiled with immunoSEQ multiplex PCR; TCRdb holds only in-frame clones, not every one. The sample records approximately 150,000 clones, about 93% being singletons. Germline-derived CDR1 and CDR2 are SGHVS and FNYEAQ. Trimming cost V 2 bases and J 3 bases; bases outside gene matches: 17. The CDR3 loop spans 20 amino acids. This sample comprised peripheral blood, obtained on day 0 of AZD1222 vaccination. This clonotype was sampled from an adult in good health. The chain combines TRBV7-6 with TRBJ2-4; 9 positions match TRBD1. CDR3 nucleotides: TGTGCCAGCAGCTTAAGTAGGGGACAGGGAAACGGGAAGGACAAAAACATTCAGTACTTC. Protein sequence: CASSLSRGQGNGKDKNIQYF.